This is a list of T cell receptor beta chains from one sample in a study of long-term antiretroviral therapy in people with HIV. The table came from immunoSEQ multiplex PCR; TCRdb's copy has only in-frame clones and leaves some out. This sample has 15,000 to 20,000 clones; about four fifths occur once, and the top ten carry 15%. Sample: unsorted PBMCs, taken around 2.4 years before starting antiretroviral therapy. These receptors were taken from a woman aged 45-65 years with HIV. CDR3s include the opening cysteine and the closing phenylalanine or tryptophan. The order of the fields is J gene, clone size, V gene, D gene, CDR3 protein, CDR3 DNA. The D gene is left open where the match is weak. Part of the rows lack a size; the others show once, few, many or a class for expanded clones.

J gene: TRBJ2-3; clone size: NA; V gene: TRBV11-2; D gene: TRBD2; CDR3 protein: CASSPGLVAGDTQYF; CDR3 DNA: TGTGCCAGCAGCCCAGGACTAGTTGCGGGAGATACGCAGTATTTT
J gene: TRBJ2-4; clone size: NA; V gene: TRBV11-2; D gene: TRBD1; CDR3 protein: CASSLRYTGTGYYKNIQYF; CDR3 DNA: TGTGCCAGCAGCTTACGTTACACCGGGACAGGATACTACAAAAACATTCAGTACTTC
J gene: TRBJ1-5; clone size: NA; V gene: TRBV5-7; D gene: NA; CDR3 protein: CASSLGSRDNQPQHF; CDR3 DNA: TGTGCCAGCAGCTTAGGCAGCCGCGACAATCAGCCCCAGCATTTT
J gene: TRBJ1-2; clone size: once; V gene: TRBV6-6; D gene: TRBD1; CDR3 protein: CASSYSRDRSGGYTF; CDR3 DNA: TGTGCCAGCAGTTACAGTAGGGACAGGAGTGGCGGCTACACCTTC
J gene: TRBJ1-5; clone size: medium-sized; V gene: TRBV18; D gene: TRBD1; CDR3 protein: CASSPDRGGNQPQHF; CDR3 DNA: TGTGCCAGCTCACCCGACAGGGGAGGCAATCAGCCCCAGCATTTT
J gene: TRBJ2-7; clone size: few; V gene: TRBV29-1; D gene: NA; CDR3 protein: CSVGEGRYYEQYF; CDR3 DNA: TGCAGCGTTGGTGAGGGACGATACTACGAGCAGTACTTC
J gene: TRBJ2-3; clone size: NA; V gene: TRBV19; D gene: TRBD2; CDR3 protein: CASSIQAGGDTQYF; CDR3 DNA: TGTGCCAGTAGTATTCAGGCGGGGGGGGATACGCAGTATTTT
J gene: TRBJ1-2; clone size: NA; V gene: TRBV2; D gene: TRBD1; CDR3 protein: CASSKGQGVGGYTF; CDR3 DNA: TGTGCCAGCAGTAAAGGACAGGGTGTGGGTGGCTACACCTTC
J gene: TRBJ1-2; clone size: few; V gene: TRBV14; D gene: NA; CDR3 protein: CASSLSLNYGYTF; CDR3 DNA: TGTGCCAGCAGTCTTAGTCTCAACTATGGCTACACCTTC
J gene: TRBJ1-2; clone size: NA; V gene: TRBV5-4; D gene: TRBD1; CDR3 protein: CASSSSIGRGKSDGYTF; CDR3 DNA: TGTGCCAGCAGCTCTAGTATAGGCAGGGGGAAATCGGATGGCTACACCTTC
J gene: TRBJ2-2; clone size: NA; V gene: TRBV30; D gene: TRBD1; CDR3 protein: CAWSGGQKLFTGELFF; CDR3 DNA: TGTGCCTGGAGTGGGGGACAGAAGTTATTCACCGGGGAGCTGTTTTTT
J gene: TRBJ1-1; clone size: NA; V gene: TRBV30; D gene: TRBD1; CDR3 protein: CAWSPHGTGNTEAFF; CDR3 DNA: TGTGCCTGGAGTCCGCACGGGACAGGGAACACTGAAGCTTTCTTT
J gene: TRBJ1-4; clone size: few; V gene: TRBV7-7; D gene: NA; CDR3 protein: CASSLRRGISTEEKLFF; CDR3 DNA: TGTGCCAGCAGCTTAAGGCGGGGGATCTCCACGGAGGAAAAACTGTTTTTT
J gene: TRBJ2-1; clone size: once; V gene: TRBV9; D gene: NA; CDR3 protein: CASSVDSYNEQFF; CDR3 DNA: TGTGCCAGCAGCGTGGACTCCTACAATGAGCAGTTCTTC
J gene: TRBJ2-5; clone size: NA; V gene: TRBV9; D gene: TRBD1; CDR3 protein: CASSVSWGQQETQYF; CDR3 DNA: TGTGCCAGCAGCGTATCGTGGGGACAGCAAGAGACCCAGTACTTC
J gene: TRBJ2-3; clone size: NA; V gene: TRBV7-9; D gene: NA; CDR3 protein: CASSLISIGSDTQYF; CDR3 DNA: TGTGCCAGCAGCTTAATCAGTATAGGGTCAGATACGCAGTATTTT
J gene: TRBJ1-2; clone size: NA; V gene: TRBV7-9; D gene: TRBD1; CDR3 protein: CASSFGGQGARGYTF; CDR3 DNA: TGTGCCAGCAGCTTTGGGGGACAGGGGGCGCGTGGCTACACCTTC
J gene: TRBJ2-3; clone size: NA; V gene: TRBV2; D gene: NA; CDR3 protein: CASSDESRVSTDTQYF; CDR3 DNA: TGTGCCAGCAGTGATGAGAGCCGGGTGAGCACAGATACGCAGTATTTT
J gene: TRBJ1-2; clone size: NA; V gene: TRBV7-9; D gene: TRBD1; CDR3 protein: CASSSGTGESLDGYTF; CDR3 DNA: TGTGCCAGCAGCTCCGGGACAGGGGAGTCCTTGGATGGCTACACCTTC
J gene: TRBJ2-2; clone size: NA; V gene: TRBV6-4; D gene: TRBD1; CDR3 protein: CASSAGTGNTGELFF; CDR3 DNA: TGTGCCAGCAGTGCCGGGACAGGGAACACCGGGGAGCTGTTTTTT
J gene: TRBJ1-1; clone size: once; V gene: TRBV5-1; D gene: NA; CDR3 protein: CASTEAFF; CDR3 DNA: TGCGCCAGCACTGAAGCTTTCTTT
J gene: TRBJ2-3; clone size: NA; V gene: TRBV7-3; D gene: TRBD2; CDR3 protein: CASSSGTSVDTQYF; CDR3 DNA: TGTGCCAGCAGCTCCGGGACTAGCGTGGATACGCAGTATTTT
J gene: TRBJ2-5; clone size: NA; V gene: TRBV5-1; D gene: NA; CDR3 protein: CASSFTGGPIQYF; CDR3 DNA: TGCGCCAGCAGCTTTACGGGGGGCCCTATCCAGTACTTC
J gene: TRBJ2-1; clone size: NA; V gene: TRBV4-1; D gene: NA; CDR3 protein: CASSRTENYNEQFF; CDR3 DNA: TGCGCCAGCAGCCGGACAGAAAACTACAATGAGCAGTTCTTC
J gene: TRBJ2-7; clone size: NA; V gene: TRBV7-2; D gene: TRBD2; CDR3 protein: CASSLGILAGASYEQYF; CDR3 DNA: TGTGCCAGCAGCTTAGGGATACTAGCGGGGGCCTCCTACGAGCAGTACTTC
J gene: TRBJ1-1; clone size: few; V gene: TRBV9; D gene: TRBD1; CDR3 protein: CASSLTGIGTEAFF; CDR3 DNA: TGTGCCAGCAGCCTGACAGGGATTGGCACTGAAGCTTTCTTT
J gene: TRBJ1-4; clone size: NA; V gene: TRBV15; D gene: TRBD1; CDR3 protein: CATSSADRVTEKLFF; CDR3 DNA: TGTGCCACCAGCAGCGCCGACAGGGTAACTGAAAAACTGTTTTTT
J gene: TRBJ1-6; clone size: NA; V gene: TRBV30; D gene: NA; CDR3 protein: CAWSTPNSPLHF; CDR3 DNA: TGTGCCTGGAGTACCCCTAATTCACCCCTCCACTTT
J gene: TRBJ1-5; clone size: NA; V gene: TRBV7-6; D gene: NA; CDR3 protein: CASSPTREQPQHF; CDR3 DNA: TGTGCCAGCAGCCCCACCAGGGAGCAGCCCCAGCATTTT
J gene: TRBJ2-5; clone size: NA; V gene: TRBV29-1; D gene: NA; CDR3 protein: CSVSRMREETQYF; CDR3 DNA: TGCAGCGTTTCTAGAATGAGGGAAGAGACCCAGTACTTC
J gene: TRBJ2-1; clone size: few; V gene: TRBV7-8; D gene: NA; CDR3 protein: CASSFSRGSEQFF; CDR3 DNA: TGTGCCAGCAGCTTCTCCAGGGGAAGTGAGCAGTTCTTC
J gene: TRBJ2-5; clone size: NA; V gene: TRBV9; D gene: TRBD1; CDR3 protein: CASSTPETGGPQETQYF; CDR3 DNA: TGTGCCAGCAGCACACCAGAGACAGGGGGGCCCCAAGAGACCCAGTACTTC
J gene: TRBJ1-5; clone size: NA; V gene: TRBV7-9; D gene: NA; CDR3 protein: CASSQGGRMNQPQHF; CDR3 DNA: TGTGCCAGCAGCCAAGGAGGACGGATGAATCAGCCCCAGCATTTT
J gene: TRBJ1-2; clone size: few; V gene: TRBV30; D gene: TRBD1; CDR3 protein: CAWSVPGQQFYGYTF; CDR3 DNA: TGTGCCTGGAGTGTACCGGGACAGCAGTTCTATGGCTACACCTTC
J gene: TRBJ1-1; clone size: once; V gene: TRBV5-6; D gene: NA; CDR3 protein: CASSLTGGAMNTEAFF; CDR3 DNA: TGTGCCAGCAGCTTGACCGGGGGCGCGATGAACACTGAAGCTTTCTTT
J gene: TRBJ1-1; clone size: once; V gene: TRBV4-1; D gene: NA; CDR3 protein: CASSQRLTGTTEAFF; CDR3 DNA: TGCGCCAGCAGCCAACGACTAACAGGGACCACTGAAGCTTTCTTT
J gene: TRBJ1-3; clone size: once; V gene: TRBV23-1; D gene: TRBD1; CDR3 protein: CASSFQGGLLSGNTIYF; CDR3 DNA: TGCGCCAGCAGTTTCCAAGGGGGCTTACTCTCTGGAAACACCATATATTTT
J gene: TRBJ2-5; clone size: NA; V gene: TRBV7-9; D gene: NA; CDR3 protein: CASSPPLGEETQYF; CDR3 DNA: TGTGCCAGCAGCCCACCCCTAGGAGAAGAGACCCAGTACTTC
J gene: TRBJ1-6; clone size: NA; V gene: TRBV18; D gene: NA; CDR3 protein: CASSRQHGDSPLHF; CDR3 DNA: TGTGCCAGCTCACGGCAACATGGTGATTCACCCCTCCACTTT
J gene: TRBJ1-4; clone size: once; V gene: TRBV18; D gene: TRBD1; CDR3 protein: CASSPGTANEKLFF; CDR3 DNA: TGTGCCAGCTCACCAGGGACAGCTAATGAAAAACTGTTTTTT
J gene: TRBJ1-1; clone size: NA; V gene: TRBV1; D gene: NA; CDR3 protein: CTSSQDRTGRGNTEAFF; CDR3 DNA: TGCACCAGCAGCCAAGACCGGACAGGGCGGGGGAACACTGAAGCTTTCTTT
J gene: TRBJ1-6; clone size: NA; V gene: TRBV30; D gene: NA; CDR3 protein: CAWSVAQGIYSPLHF; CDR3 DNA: TGTGCCTGGAGTGTTGCGCAGGGAATTTATTCACCCCTCCACTTT
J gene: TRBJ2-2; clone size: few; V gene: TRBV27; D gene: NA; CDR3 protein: CASSLEFTGELFF; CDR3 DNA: TGTGCCAGCAGTTTGGAGTTCACCGGGGAGCTGTTTTTT
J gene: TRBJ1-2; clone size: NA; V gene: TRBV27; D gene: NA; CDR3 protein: CASSLGGVWGGYTF; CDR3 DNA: TGTGCCAGCAGTTTGGGTGGGGTATGGGGTGGCTACACCTTC
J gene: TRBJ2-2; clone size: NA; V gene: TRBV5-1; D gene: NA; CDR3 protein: CASSSDGGNTGELFF; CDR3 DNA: TGCGCCAGCAGTTCAGACGGGGGGAACACCGGGGAGCTGTTTTTT
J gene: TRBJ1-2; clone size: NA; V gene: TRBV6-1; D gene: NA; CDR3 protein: CASSEGPWEDGYTF; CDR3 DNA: TGTGCCAGCAGTGAGGGTCCGTGGGAGGATGGCTACACCTTC
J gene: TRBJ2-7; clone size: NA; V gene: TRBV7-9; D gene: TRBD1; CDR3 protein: CASSPGQGPSRGSYEQYF; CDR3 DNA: TGTGCCAGCAGCCCGGGACAGGGTCCGTCGCGGGGCTCCTACGAGCAGTACTTC
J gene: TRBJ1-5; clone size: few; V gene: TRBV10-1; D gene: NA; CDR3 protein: CASNENRYQPQHF; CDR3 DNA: TGCGCCAGCAATGAGAATCGGTACCAGCCCCAGCATTTT
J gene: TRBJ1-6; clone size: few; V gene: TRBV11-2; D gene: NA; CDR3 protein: CASSPSGRPLHF; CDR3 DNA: TGTGCCAGCAGCCCCAGCGGCAGACCCCTCCACTTT
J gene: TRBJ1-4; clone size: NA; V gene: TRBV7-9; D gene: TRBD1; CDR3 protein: CASSPYRGRANEKLFF; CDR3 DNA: TGTGCCAGCAGCCCGTACAGGGGGCGGGCTAATGAAAAACTGTTTTTT
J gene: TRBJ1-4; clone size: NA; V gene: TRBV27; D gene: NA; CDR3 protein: CASSLGRRGNEKLFF; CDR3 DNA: TGTGCCAGCAGTTTAGGGCGGCGGGGGAATGAAAAACTGTTTTTT